The next 32 T cell receptor beta chains were all read from a single sample in a study of lymphopenia after photon versus proton radiotherapy. Profiled with immunoSEQ multiplex PCR; TCRdb holds only in-frame clones, not every one. The sample includes approximately 65,000 clones, approximately 91% of them seen just once. Sequenced material: peripheral blood, taken from a patient treated with photon-based radiotherapy. Receptors originate from a woman in her sixties or seventies with pancreatic cancer.

The V gene is TRBV25-1, the J gene TRBJ2-2; 7 bases line up with TRBD2. The V segment lost 5 bases and the J segment 6 bases; nucleotides outside the gene matches: 12. This CDR3 comprises 16 residues. The germline gives CDR1 MGHDK, CDR2 SYGVNS. The CDR3 DNA follows: TGTGCCAGCAGTCTGGGAGGGCCTCCTGGGCCCGGGGAGCTGTTTTTT. This encodes CASSLGGPPGPGELFF.

DNA of the CDR3: TGTGCCAGCAGTTCGGGAAACACCGGGGAGCTGTTTTTT. This encodes CASSSGNTGELFF. V usage is TRBV25-1 and J usage is TRBJ2-2; TRBD2 might be the D (5 bases). V was cut by 5 bases and J by 2 bases, with 6 bases left in between. There are 13 residues in the CDR3. Germline V lookup: CDR1 MGHDK, CDR2 SYGVNS.

This clone was detected a few times. The chain uses TRBV14 and TRBJ2-2, with 10 bases that match TRBD2. The V gene end was trimmed by 5 bases and the J gene end by 6 bases; junction bases not matched to a gene: 3. Germline V CDR1 and CDR2: SGHDN, FVKESK. This CDR3 is 14 amino acids long. The CDR3 loop reads CASSIGTSAGELFF. CDR3 in DNA: TGTGCCAGCAGCATCGGGACTAGCGCCGGGGAGCTGTTTTTT.

The chain joins TRBV9 to TRBJ1-2; D not resolved. Looked up from germline, CDR1 is SGDLS and CDR2 is YYNGEE. The CDR3 sequence is 16 residues long. The V end lost 4 bases, the J end lost 1 base, and 17 bases lay between the germline ends. The CDR3 is CASSIGLGRNNYGYTF. The CDR3 DNA is TGTGCCAGCAGCATAGGGTTGGGAAGGAATAACTATGGCTACACCTTC.

The V call is TRBV6-4, the J call TRBJ2-7, with 8 bases lining up with TRBD2. The germline V gene encodes CDR1 MRHNA and CDR2 SNTAGT. V shed 6 bases and J 4 bases; nucleotides not matched to a gene: 5. The CDR3 is 13 amino acids. Written as DNA, the CDR3 is TGTGCCAGCAGGCGGGAGGCCCATTACGAGCAGTACTTC. Translating gives CASRREAHYEQYF.

CDR3: CASSPILYTYEQYF. In DNA, the CDR3 is TGTGCCAGCAGCCCTATCTTATACACTTACGAGCAGTACTTC. The V and J genes are TRBV28 and TRBJ2-7, with D unresolved. The germline V gene has CDR1 MDHEN and CDR2 SYDVKM. Trimming removed 6 bases at V and 4 bases at J, with 16 bases between. The CDR3 has 14 amino acids. Full variable domain (remainder filled in from reference TRBV28 and TRBJ2-7): DVKVTQSSRYLVKRTGEKVFLECVQDMDHENMFWYRQDPGLGLRLIYFSYDVKMKEKGDIPEGYSVSREKKERFSLILESASTNQTSMYLCASSPILYTYEQYFGPGTRLTVT.

CDR3 residues: CSGGAGAREQYF. DNA for the CDR3: TGCAGCGGGGGTGCCGGGGCTCGTGAGCAGTACTTC. The rearrangement joins TRBV29-1 to TRBJ2-7, with D perhaps TRBD1 or TRBD2 (5 bases each). The CDR3 length is 12 residues. The V and J ends lost 7 bases and 7 bases respectively, with 17 bases between them. Per germline, CDR1 SQVTM and CDR2 ANQGSEA.

The chain uses TRBV19 and TRBJ1-5; 7 positions agree with TRBD1. Germline loops: CDR1 LNHDA, CDR2 SQIVND (reference sequence). This CDR3 spans 15 amino acids. With 6 bases clipped from V and 2 bases from J, the junction kept 7 bases outside the gene matches. DNA of the CDR3: TGTGCCAGTAGGCTTACAGGGGTTGGCAATCAGCCCCAGCATTTT. Amino acids: CASRLTGVGNQPQHF.

This clone came up once. The CDR3 region is CASSLAGLAGVEQYF. In DNA form, the CDR3 reads TGTGCCAGCAGCTTAGCGGGACTAGCGGGAGTCGAGCAGTACTTC. This sequence joins TRBV7-2 and TRBJ2-5, with 14 positions matching TRBD2. The J call may not be correct, given that the DNA end is closer to TRBJ2-7. Germline values: CDR1 SGHTA, CDR2 FQGNSA. This CDR3 spans 15 amino acids.

The chain links TRBV7-9 to TRBJ2-7, with D unresolved. Trimming took off 6 bases at V and 5 bases at J, with 11 bases between the two ends. Per germline, CDR1 SEHNR and CDR2 FQNEAQ (reference sequence). There are 12 residues in the CDR3. CDR3 in amino acids: CASRWSDDEQYF. Here the CDR3 DNA reads TGTGCCAGCAGGTGGTCTGACGACGAGCAGTACTTC.

This CDR3 reads CASSDTDLLRGQYF. In DNA form, the CDR3 reads TGTGCCAGCTCAGACACGGACCTCCTACGAGGGCAGTACTTC. V gene TRBV18 combines with J gene TRBJ2-7; D not resolved. Per germline, CDR1 KGHSH and CDR2 LQKENI. Trimming left V 5 bases short and J 9 bases short, with 20 bases between. CDR3 size: 14 residues.

This chain connects TRBV25-1 to TRBJ2-1; possible D gene TRBD1, 6 bases. Germline V lookup: CDR1 MGHDK, CDR2 SYGVNS. This CDR3 has 13 residues. Between the trimmed V and J ends, which lost 4 bases and 4 bases, there was a span of 8 bases. In DNA, the CDR3 is TGTGCCAGCAGTGGGGGGCCGTACAATGAGCAGTTCTTC. Its translation: CASSGGPYNEQFF.

The V and J genes are TRBV28 and TRBJ2-7; 7 bases align to TRBD2. The CDR3 extends over 13 amino acids. Germline loops: CDR1 MDHEN, CDR2 SYDVKM. With 7 bases clipped from V and 1 base from J, the junction kept 4 bases outside the gene matches. The CDR3 nucleotides are TGTGCCAGCACCGTGGGGGGGTCCTACGAGCAGTACTTC. Translation: CASTVGGSYEQYF.

This clone was seen a few times. The chain couples TRBV10-3 to TRBJ2-7; D might be TRBD1 or TRBD2, each matching 7 bases. The CDR3 runs to 15 residues. Trimming removed 4 bases at V and 0 bases at J, with 13 bases between. Germline V gene data show CDR1 as ENHRY and CDR2 as SYGVKD. The chain's CDR3 is CAISGGGQFSYEQYF. The CDR3 region has the DNA TGTGCCATCAGTGGGGGGGGACAGTTCTCCTACGAGCAGTACTTC.

The chain recombines TRBV14 with TRBJ2-1, with a weak D call TRBD2 (6 bases). From germline, CDR1 is SGHDN and CDR2 FVKESK. V was cut by 1 base and J by 2 bases, with 15 bases left in between. This CDR3 is built from 17 residues. The CDR3 DNA reads as TGTGCCAGCAGCCAAGCAGTTTCGGGACTGACCTACAATGAGCAGTTCTTC. It specifies CASSQAVSGLTYNEQFF.

This chain links TRBV5-5 with TRBJ2-5, with 11 bases aligning to TRBD2. J gave up 3 bases and V 0 bases, and 1 base lay outside the gene matches. The CDR3 has 15 residues. Per the germline V gene, CDR1 is SGHKS and CDR2 is YYEKEE (reference sequence). CDR3 amino acids: CASSLVGLAEETQYF. In nucleotides, the CDR3 is TGTGCCAGCAGCTTGGTGGGACTAGCGGAAGAGACCCAGTACTTC.

As for this clone: Distinct nucleotide sequences in the sample also encode this CDR3. This sequence joins TRBV20-1 and TRBJ2-7; no reliable D call. The CDR3 is 11 residues long. CDR1 is DFQATT, CDR2 SNEGSKA, per germline (reference sequence). The germline V and J ends were trimmed by 6 bases and 6 bases, with 12 bases remaining between them. The CDR3 DNA reads TGCAGTGCCACCCCCTCAGCCGAGCAGTACTTC. Its protein is CSATPSAEQYF.

The rearrangement joins TRBV5-6 to TRBJ2-7; possible D gene TRBD1, 5 bases. This CDR3 has 15 residues. CDR1 is SGHDT and CDR2 is YYEEEE in the germline V gene. V lost 6 bases and J lost 5, with 21 bases in between. The CDR3 reads CASTPGLREHHEQYF. The CDR3 nucleotides are TGTGCCAGCACCCCCGGCCTCAGGGAACACCACGAGCAGTACTTC.

The chain combines TRBV15 with TRBJ2-7; a weak D match, TRBD2 (6 bases). CDR1 and CDR2 (germline): LNHNV, YYDKDF (reference sequence). V dropped 0 bases and J dropped 4 bases, with 16 bases sitting between them. The CDR3 is 16 residues long. The CDR3, as DNA: TGTGCCACCAGCAGAGATCGGGGGATTGCAGGATACGAGCAGTACTTC. Amino acid sequence: CATSRDRGIAGYEQYF.

This clone was counted only a few times. This chain connects TRBV20-1 to TRBJ2-7, with D possibly called TRBD1 or TRBD2 (5 bases each). CDR1 is DFQATT and CDR2 is SNEGSKA in the germline V gene (reference sequence). V was clipped by 7 bases and J by 3 bases, with 10 bases between them. This CDR3 comprises 11 residues. The CDR3, as DNA: TGCAGTGGGGACCTTCTCTACGAGCAGTACTTC. It encodes CSGDLLYEQYF.

This chain connects TRBV9 to TRBJ1-3; no clear D gene. The CDR3 is 16 residues long. V lost 0 bases and J lost 1, with 11 bases in between. The germline gives CDR1 SGDLS, CDR2 YYNGEE. The CDR3 bases are TGTGCCAGCAGCGTAGACCCCCCCCCTTCTGGAAACACCATATATTTT. Protein: CASSVDPPPSGNTIYF.

The rearrangement links TRBV19 to TRBJ1-2; D may be TRBD1 (5 bases). Germline assignment: CDR1 LNHDA and CDR2 SQIVND (reference sequence). This CDR3 has 14 residues. V lost 0 bases and J 4 bases, leaving 9 bases between the germline ends. The CDR3 DNA is TGTGCCAGTAGTATAGAATCGGGGGTCTATGGCTACACCTTC. Amino acids: CASSIESGVYGYTF.

V and J are TRBV28 and TRBJ2-3; D is ambiguous. Germline CDR1 is MDHEN and CDR2 is SYDVKM. The ends were cut back, 1 base at V and 0 bases at J, with 17 bases in the middle. This CDR3 has 18 residues. The CDR3 nucleotides are TGTGCCAGCAGTTTATCGGGCTCTGGCATATCTAGCACAGATACGCAGTATTTT. Encoded protein: CASSLSGSGISSTDTQYF.

The chain recombines TRBV4-3 with TRBJ2-3; the D is unclear. Germline CDR1 and CDR2: LGHNA and YSLEER. V dropped 0 bases and J dropped 0 bases, with 10 bases sitting between them. The CDR3 has 16 residues. The CDR3 loop reads CASSQDPRTSTDTQYF. The DNA for the CDR3 is TGCGCCAGCAGCCAAGATCCTAGAACTAGCACAGATACGCAGTATTTT.

This chain links TRBV6-5 with TRBJ1-6; 7 bases are a match to TRBD1. The CDR3 length is 15 residues. J lost 10 bases, V lost 6 bases, and 12 bases had no gene match. Germline V gives CDR1 MNHEY, CDR2 SVGAGI. The CDR3 loop is CASSRDSPSGSPLHF. In DNA, the CDR3 is TGTGCCAGCAGCCGGGACAGCCCCTCGGGGTCACCCCTCCACTTT.

The chain combines TRBV19 with TRBJ2-2, with D uncertain. Trimming removed 3 bases from V and 0 bases from J, with 5 bases in between. Germline V lookup: CDR1 LNHDA, CDR2 SQIVND (reference sequence). This CDR3 region has 14 residues. The CDR3 reads CASSIAANTGELFF. DNA for the CDR3: TGTGCCAGTAGTATTGCCGCGAACACCGGGGAGCTGTTTTTT.

The chain uses TRBV5-1 and TRBJ2-3, with 7 bases lining up with TRBD2. This CDR3 has 15 amino acids. Trimming took 2 bases from V and 1 from J; bases not matched to a gene: 4. Germline V gene lookup returns CDR1 SGHRS and CDR2 YFSETQ. CDR3 loop: CASSFGRGGTDTQYF. DNA of the CDR3: TGCGCCAGCAGCTTCGGCCGGGGGGGCACAGATACGCAGTATTTT.

CDR3 loop: CASTRETGGTDTQYF. The CDR3 bases are TGCGCCAGCACCCGAGAGACGGGCGGCACAGATACGCAGTATTTT. The rearrangement links TRBV5-1 to TRBJ2-3, with D hard to call. Germline CDR1 reads SGHRS; CDR2 reads YFSETQ. The V end was cut by 6 bases, the J end by 1 base, with 15 bases between. CDR3 length: 15 amino acids. Using reference TRBV5-1 and TRBJ2-3 for the parts outside the CDR3, the full variable domain is KAGVTQTPRYLIKTRGQQVTLSCSPISGHRSVSWYQQTPGQGLQFLFEYFSETQRNKGNFPGRFSGRQFSNSRSEMNVSTLELGDSALYLCASTRETGGTDTQYFGPGTRLTVL.

The gene calls are TRBV5-4 and TRBJ2-5; the D gene is possibly TRBD1 (6 bases). This CDR3 is 13 amino acids long. V was cut by 1 base and J by 3 bases, with 7 bases left in between. Germline V gene lookup returns CDR1 SGHNT and CDR2 YYREEE (reference sequence). CDR3 bases: TGTGCCAGCAGCTTGAAGGGGGAAGAGACCCAGTACTTC. It translates to CASSLKGEETQYF.

V usage is TRBV5-5 and J usage is TRBJ1-1; D is unresolved. Germline values: CDR1 SGHKS, CDR2 YYEKEE (reference sequence). V dropped 0 bases and J dropped 1 base, with 7 bases sitting between them. The CDR3 sequence is 14 residues long. The CDR3: CASSLVQANTEAFF. CDR3 nucleotides: TGTGCCAGCAGCTTGGTGCAGGCGAACACTGAAGCTTTCTTT.

V is TRBV6-1 and J is TRBJ2-7, with D hard to call. The CDR3 has 17 amino acids. Looked up from germline, CDR1 is MNHNS and CDR2 is SASEGT. V was cut by 1 base and J by 4 bases, with 20 bases left in between. CDR3 protein: CASSEGSTVRNWYEQYF. The CDR3 DNA reads TGTGCCAGCAGTGAAGGATCGACGGTCAGAAATTGGTACGAGCAGTACTTC.

V gene TRBV5-5 combines with J gene TRBJ2-1; D uncertain. Trimming removed 1 base from V and 10 bases from J, with 9 bases in between. The CDR3 sequence is 12 residues long. Looked up from germline, CDR1 is SGHKS and CDR2 is YYEKEE (reference sequence). The CDR3 nucleotides read TGTGCCAGCAGCTTGCATGTTGGGGAGCAGTTCTTC. Its protein is CASSLHVGEQFF.